The entry below gives a single T cell receptor beta chain sequence along with its context. Antigen specificity is unknown. The read ends 3 residues shy of where the CDR3 ends; the end is completed using the germline J gene. In germline, CDR1 is SGHKS, CDR2 YYEKEE (reference sequence). The CDR3 is 13 amino acids. The V and J ends lost 5 bases and 5 bases respectively, with 12 bases between them. This record comes from a study of T cell clonality in common variable immunodeficiency. Blood samples were heparinized, about 4.5 to 8.5 ml per donor. General study results and limits: Fewer deletions and N-nucleotide insertions were reportedly seen in common variable immunodeficiency TCR beta sequences. Compared with controls, CVID subjects had fewer shared TCRbeta clones.

Sequencing was performed with immunoSEQ multiplex PCR; in TCRdb, only in-frame clones are kept and a portion is missing. Listed for the sample are about 32,000 clones, none seen a single time. This clonotype was sampled from a human donor with common variable immunodeficiency. The J gene is TRBJ2-3, the V gene TRBV5-5, with a weak D call TRBD1 (6 bases). The sequenced sample consisted of peripheral blood mononuclear cells. The CDR3 sequence: CASRKDRGDTQYF. The CDR3 DNA, read in part, is TGTGCCAGCAGAAAGGACAGAGGAGATACG.